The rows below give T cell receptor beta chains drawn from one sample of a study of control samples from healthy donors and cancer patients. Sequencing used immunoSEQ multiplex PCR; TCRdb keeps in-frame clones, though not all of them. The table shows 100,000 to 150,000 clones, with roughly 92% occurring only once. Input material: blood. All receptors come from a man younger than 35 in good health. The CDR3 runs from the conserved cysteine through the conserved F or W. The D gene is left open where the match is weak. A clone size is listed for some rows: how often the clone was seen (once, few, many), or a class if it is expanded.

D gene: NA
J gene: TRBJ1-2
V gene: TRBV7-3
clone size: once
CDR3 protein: CASSRPAAGGPNYGYTF
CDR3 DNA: TGTGCCAGCAGCCGACCCGCTGCGGGGGGGCCTAACTATGGCTACACCTTC

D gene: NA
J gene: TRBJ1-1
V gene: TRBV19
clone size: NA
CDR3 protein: CASSIAGHSEAFF
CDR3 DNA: TGTGCCAGTAGTATAGCCGGACACTCTGAAGCTTTCTTT

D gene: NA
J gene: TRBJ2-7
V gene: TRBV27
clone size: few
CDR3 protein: CASTPSGVSYEQYF
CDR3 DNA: TGTGCCAGCACCCCATCCGGGGTTAGCTACGAGCAGTACTTC

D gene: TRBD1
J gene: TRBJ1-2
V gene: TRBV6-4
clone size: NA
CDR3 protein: CASSDSHKGANGYTF
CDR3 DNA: TGTGCCAGCAGTGACTCTCATAAGGGGGCGAATGGCTACACCTTC

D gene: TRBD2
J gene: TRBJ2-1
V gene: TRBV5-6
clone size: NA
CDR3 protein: CASSPAGGVSYNEQFF
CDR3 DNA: TGTGCCAGCAGCCCAGCGGGGGGGGTATCCTACAATGAGCAGTTCTTC

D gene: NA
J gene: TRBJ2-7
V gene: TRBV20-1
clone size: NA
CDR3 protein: CSAAQGNEQYF
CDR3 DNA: TGCAGTGCTGCTCAGGGGAACGAGCAGTACTTC

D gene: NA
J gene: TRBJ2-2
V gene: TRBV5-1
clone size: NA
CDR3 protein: CASRTGTATGELFF
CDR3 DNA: TGCGCCAGCAGAACTGGGACGGCCACCGGGGAGCTGTTTTTT

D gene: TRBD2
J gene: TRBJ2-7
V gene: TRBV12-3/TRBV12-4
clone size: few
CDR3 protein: CASSLGTRRTF
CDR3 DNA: TGTGCCAGCAGTCTCGGGACTAGGAGAACTTTC

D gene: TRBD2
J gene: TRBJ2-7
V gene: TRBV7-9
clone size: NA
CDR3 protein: CASSQQLSRGAYEQYF
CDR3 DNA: TGTGCCAGCAGTCAGCAACTATCCCGGGGGGCCTACGAGCAGTACTTC

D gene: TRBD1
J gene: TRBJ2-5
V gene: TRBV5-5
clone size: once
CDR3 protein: CASSLRRGQETQYF
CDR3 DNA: TGTGCCAGCAGCTTGCGCAGGGGGCAAGAGACCCAGTACTTC

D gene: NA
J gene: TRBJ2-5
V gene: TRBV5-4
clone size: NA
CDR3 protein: CASSLAGGETQYF
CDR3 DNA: TGTGCCAGCAGCTTGGCAGGGGGGGAGACCCAGTACTTC

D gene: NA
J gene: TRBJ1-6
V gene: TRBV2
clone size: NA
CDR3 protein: CASSESDNSPLHF
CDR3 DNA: TGTGCCAGCAGTGAAAGTGATAATTCACCCCTCCACTTT

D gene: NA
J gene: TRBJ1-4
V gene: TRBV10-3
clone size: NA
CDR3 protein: CAISPEGVGEKLFF
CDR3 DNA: TGTGCCATCAGCCCTGAGGGGGTTGGCGAAAAACTGTTTTTT

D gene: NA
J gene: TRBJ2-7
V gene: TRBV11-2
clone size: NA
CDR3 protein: CASSSGRSSYEQYF
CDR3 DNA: TGTGCCAGCAGCTCAGGACGGAGCTCCTACGAGCAGTACTTC

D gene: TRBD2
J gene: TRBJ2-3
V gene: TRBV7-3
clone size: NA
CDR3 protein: CASSLISGGPSTDTQYF
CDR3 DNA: TGTGCCAGCAGCTTAATAAGCGGGGGCCCCAGCACAGATACGCAGTATTTT

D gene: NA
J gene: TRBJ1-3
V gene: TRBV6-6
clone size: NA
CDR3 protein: CASSQRGGSLNTIYF
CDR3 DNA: TGTGCCAGCAGTCAACGGGGGGGCAGCTTAAACACCATATATTTT

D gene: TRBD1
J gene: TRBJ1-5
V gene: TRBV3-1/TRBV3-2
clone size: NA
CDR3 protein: CASSQVGQNQPQHF
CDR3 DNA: TGTGCCAGCAGCCAAGTGGGACAGAATCAGCCCCAGCATTTT

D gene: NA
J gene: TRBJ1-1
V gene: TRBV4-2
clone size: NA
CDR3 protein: CASSQTVGSEAFF
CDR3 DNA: TGTGCCAGCAGCCAAACAGTAGGCAGTGAAGCTTTCTTT

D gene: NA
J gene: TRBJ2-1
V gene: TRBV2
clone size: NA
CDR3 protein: CASREPGSYNEQFF
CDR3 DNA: TGTGCCAGCAGGGAACCGGGCTCCTACAATGAGCAGTTCTTC

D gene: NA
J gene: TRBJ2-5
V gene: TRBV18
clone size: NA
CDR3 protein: CASSPPTGEETQYF
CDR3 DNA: TGTGCCAGCTCACCTCCGACGGGGGAAGAGACCCAGTACTTC

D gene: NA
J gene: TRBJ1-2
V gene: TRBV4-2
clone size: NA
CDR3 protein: CASSQEPVGDSNYGYTF
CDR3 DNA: TGTGCCAGCAGCCAAGAACCCGTGGGCGACTCGAACTATGGCTACACCTTC

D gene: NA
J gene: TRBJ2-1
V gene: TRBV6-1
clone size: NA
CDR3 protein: CASSDPLRGGIYNEQFF
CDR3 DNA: TGTGCCAGCAGTGATCCCCTCAGGGGGGGCATCTACAATGAGCAGTTCTTC

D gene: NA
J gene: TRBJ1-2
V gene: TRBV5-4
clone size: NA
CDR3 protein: CASSLDGNGYTF
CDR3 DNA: TGTGCCAGCAGCTTGGACGGGAATGGCTACACCTTC

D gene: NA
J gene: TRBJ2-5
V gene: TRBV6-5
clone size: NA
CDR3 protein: CASSYTAGSKETQYF
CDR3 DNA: TGTGCCAGCAGTTACACGGCCGGGTCCAAAGAGACCCAGTACTTC

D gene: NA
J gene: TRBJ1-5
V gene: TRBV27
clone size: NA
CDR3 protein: CASSPGGLGNQPQHF
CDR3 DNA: TGTGCCAGCAGTCCGGGGGGCTTAGGCAATCAGCCCCAGCATTTT

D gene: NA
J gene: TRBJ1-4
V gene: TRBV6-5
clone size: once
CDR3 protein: CASSYSTATNEKLFF
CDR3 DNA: TGTGCCAGCAGTTACTCGACGGCAACTAATGAAAAACTGTTTTTT

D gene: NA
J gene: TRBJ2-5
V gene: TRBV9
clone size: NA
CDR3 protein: CASTSDLYQETQYF
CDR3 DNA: TGTGCCAGCACCAGCGATCTGTACCAAGAGACCCAGTACTTC

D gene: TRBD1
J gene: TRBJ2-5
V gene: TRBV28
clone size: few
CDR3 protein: CASREGTGGQETQYF
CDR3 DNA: TGTGCCAGCAGGGAGGGGACAGGGGGTCAGGAGACCCAGTACTTC

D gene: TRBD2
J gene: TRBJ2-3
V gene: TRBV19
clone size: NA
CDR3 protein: CASSNPAAGGTDTQYF
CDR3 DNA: TGTGCCAGTAGTAACCCCGCGGCGGGGGGTACAGATACGCAGTATTTT

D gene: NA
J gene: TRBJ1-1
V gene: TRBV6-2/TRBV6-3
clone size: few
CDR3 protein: CASNPAKNTEAFF
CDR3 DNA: TGTGCCAGCAACCCGGCTAAGAACACTGAAGCTTTCTTT

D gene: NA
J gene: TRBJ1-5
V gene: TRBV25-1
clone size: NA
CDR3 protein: CASSEYGEGQPQHF
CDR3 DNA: TGTGCCAGCAGTGAATATGGGGAGGGTCAGCCCCAGCATTTT

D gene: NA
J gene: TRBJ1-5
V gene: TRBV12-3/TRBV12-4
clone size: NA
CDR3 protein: CASSFSNQPQHF
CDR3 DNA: TGTGCCAGCAGCTTTAGCAATCAGCCCCAGCATTTT

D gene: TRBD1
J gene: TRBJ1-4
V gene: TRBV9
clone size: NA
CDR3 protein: CASSADRGINEKLFF
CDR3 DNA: TGTGCCAGCAGCGCGGACAGGGGAATTAATGAAAAACTGTTTTTT

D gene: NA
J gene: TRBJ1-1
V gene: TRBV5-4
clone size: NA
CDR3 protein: CASSLGGSGGVTEAFF
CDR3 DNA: TGTGCCAGCAGCTTGGGAGGGTCCGGAGGTGTCACTGAAGCTTTCTTT

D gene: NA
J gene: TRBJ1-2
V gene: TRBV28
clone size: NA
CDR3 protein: CASSGGSYGYTF
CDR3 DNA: TGTGCCAGCAGTGGGGGCAGCTATGGCTACACCTTC

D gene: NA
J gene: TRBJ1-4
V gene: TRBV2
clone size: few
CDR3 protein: CASSEAEILKGTNEKLFF
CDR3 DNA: TGTGCCAGCAGTGAAGCGGAGATCTTGAAGGGAACTAATGAAAAACTGTTTTTT

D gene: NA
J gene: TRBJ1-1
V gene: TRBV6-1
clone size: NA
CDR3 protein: CASSEAYSTEAFF
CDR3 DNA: TGTGCCAGCAGTGAAGCTTACAGCACTGAAGCTTTCTTT

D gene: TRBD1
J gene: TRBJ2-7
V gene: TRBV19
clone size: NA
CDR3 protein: CASSPGQGPTEQYF
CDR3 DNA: TGTGCCAGTAGTCCGGGACAGGGACCTACGGAGCAGTACTTC

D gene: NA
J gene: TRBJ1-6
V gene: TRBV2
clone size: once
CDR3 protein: CASSEDTGVDSPLHF
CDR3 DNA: TGTGCCAGCAGTGAGGATACAGGAGTGGATTCACCCCTCCACTTT

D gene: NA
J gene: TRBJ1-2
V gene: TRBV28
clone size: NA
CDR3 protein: CAGRWDRNNYGYTF
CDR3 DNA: TGTGCCGGCAGGTGGGACCGGAATAACTATGGCTACACCTTC

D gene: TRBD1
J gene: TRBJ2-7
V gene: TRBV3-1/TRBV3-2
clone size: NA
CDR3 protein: CASSRGTDPQQYF
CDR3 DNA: TGTGCCAGCAGCCGAGGGACAGACCCCCAGCAGTACTTC

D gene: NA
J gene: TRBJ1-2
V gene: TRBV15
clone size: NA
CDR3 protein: CATRWEGSYGYTF
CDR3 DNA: TGTGCCACCCGGTGGGAGGGGTCCTATGGCTACACCTTC

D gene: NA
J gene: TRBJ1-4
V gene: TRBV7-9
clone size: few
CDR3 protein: CASSSDRFVHEKLFF
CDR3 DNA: TGTGCCAGCAGCTCCGACAGGTTCGTCCATGAAAAACTGTTTTTT

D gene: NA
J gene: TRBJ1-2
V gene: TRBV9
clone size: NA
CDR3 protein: CASSQASGIRVDGYTF
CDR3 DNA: TGTGCCAGCTCGCAGGCCTCAGGGATCAGGGTGGACGGCTACACCTTC

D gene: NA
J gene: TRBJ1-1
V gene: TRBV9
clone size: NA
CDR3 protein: CASSAPPSVGGNLRDTEAFF
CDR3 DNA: TGTGCCAGCAGCGCGCCCCCGAGTGTGGGAGGGAACTTACGGGACACTGAAGCTTTCTTT

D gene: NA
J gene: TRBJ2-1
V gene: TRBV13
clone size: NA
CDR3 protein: CASSSGETYNEQFF
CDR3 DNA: TGTGCCAGCAGCTCGGGGGAAACCTACAATGAGCAGTTCTTC

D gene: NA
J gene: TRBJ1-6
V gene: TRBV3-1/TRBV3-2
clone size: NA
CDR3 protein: CASSQSRERGSPLHF
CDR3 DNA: TGTGCCAGCAGCCAAAGCAGGGAGAGAGGTTCACCCCTCCACTTT

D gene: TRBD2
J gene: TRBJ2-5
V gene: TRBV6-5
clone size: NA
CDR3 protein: CASSYGGGQETQYF
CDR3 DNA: TGTGCCAGCAGTTACGGGGGGGGCCAAGAGACCCAGTACTTC